What follows is one T cell receptor beta chain and its context. This record comes from a study of T cells in Graves' hyperthyroidism and ophthalmopathy. RNA transcripts provided the source from which TCR beta CDR3 regions were amplified. The TCR CDR3 first-round RT-PCR relied on the HTBI primer set. MiXCR was run by TCRdb on the multiplex PCR reads, yielding one entry per CDR3 protein. The sample has approximately 600,000 distinct CDR3 sequences, less than 25% seen once; the top ten hold more than 30%. CDR1 is SGHRS and CDR2 is YFSETQ in the germline V gene. The CDR3 is 17 residues long. V was trimmed by 5 bases and J by 5 bases, leaving 23 bases between them.

The TCR was taken from a man younger than 45 with Graves' ophthalmopathy. The rearrangement joins TRBV5-1 to TRBJ2-1; D tentatively reads TRBD1 or TRBD2 (5 bases each). The sequenced material came from blood. CDR3 bases: TGCGCCAGCAGGGGGATCACGGGACCGCCCCTAGACAATGAGCAGTTCTTC. This codes for CASRGITGPPLDNEQFF.